Following are 26 T cell receptor beta chains from one sample sequenced in a study of T cell responses to AZD1222 COVID-19 vaccine. Measured with immunoSEQ multiplex PCR; TCRdb has only the in-frame clones, and not every one. The table records 100,000 to 150,000 clones, about 87% of them present only once. The material sequenced was peripheral blood, taken on day 0 of AZD1222 vaccination. The receptors originated from an adult in good health.

This chain joins TRBV7-9 and TRBJ2-7; TRBD1 agrees at 10 bases. Per germline, CDR1 SEHNR and CDR2 FQNEAQ (reference sequence). Losses at the gene ends were 4 bases for V and 4 bases for J; bases not matched to a gene: 10. CDR3 length: 16 amino acids. The CDR3 DNA sequence: TGTGCCAGCAGCTCCTCCGGGACAGGGGTCTGGTACGAGCAGTACTTC. It specifies CASSSSGTGVWYEQYF.

The chain recombines TRBV10-2 with TRBJ1-5, with D maybe TRBD1 (6 bases). Deletions cut 7 bases from V and 8 bases from J, with 24 bases between. Looked up from germline, CDR1 is WSHSY and CDR2 is SAAADI. This CDR3 has 16 residues. The CDR3 spells CASTPFRPGVGEPQHF. DNA of the CDR3: TGCGCCAGCACCCCCTTTCGTCCAGGGGTTGGGGAGCCCCAGCATTTT.

V and J are TRBV6-1 and TRBJ2-7; 11 bases match TRBD2. The CDR3 covers 16 residues. The germline V gene encodes CDR1 MNHNS and CDR2 SASEGT. With V trimmed by 4 bases and J by 2 bases, 7 bases remained unmatched. The CDR3 DNA follows: TGTGCCAGCAGTGCGCTCGGGACTAGCGGCCCCTACGAGCAGTACTTC. This gives the protein CASSALGTSGPYEQYF.

CDR3 DNA sequence: TGTGCCAGCTCAACTAAATCCGACACTGAAGCTTTCTTT. Translating gives CASSTKSDTEAFF. V and J are TRBV18 and TRBJ1-1; D unresolved. V dropped 5 bases and J dropped 3 bases, with 10 bases sitting between them. Germline assignment: CDR1 KGHSH and CDR2 LQKENI. The CDR3 runs 13 residues.

The chain recombines TRBV10-3 with TRBJ2-3; 11 bases are shared with TRBD2. Germline CDR1 reads ENHRY; CDR2 reads SYGVKD. V trimming: 3 bases; J trimming: 3 bases; junction bases outside the gene matches: 2. This CDR3 has 15 residues. CDR3 sequence reads: CAISETSGRTDTQYF. The CDR3 region has the DNA TGTGCCATCAGTGAAACTAGCGGGAGAACAGATACGCAGTATTTT.

In this sample, this clone turned up once. The chain recombines TRBV30 with TRBJ1-5, with 8 bases that match TRBD1. This CDR3 has 13 amino acids. V was clipped by 0 bases and J by 9 bases; unmatched bases: 4. Germline V gives CDR1 GTSNPN, CDR2 SVGIG (reference sequence). The CDR3 reads CAWSVQGAPPQHF. The CDR3 nucleotides are TGTGCCTGGAGTGTGCAGGGGGCGCCGCCCCAGCATTTT.

The V gene is TRBV11-3, the J gene TRBJ2-1; 8 bases agree with TRBD2. In germline, CDR1 is SGHNT, CDR2 YENEEA. CDR3 size: 16 residues. The V and J ends lost 0 bases and 0 bases, in that order; junction bases with no gene match: 1. CDR3 sequence: CASSLEGTSSYNEQFF. The CDR3 DNA reads TGTGCCAGCAGCTTAGAGGGGACTAGCTCCTACAATGAGCAGTTCTTC.

The V gene is TRBV15, the J gene TRBJ2-3; perhaps TRBD1 as D (6 bases). Germline V gene data show CDR1 as LNHNV and CDR2 as YYDKDF (reference sequence). The CDR3 contains 16 residues. Trimming took off 5 bases at V and 4 bases at J, with 19 bases between the two ends. CDR3 nucleotide sequence: TGTGCCACCAGCCGCCCAGGGGTAGGAGGTGCAGATACGCAGTATTTT. Translation gives CATSRPGVGGADTQYF. Full variable domain (rest looked up from reference TRBV15 and TRBJ2-3): DAMVIQNPRYQVTQFGKPVTLSCSQTLNHNVMYWYQQKSSQAPKLLFHYYDKDFNNEADTPDNFQSRRPNTSFCFLDIRSPGLGDTAMYLCATSRPGVGGADTQYFGPGTRLTVL.

J is TRBJ1-1 and V is TRBV3-1 (or the pseudogene TRBV3-2), with D unresolved. V lost 3 bases and J 4 bases, leaving 6 bases between the germline ends. Germline V lookup: CDR1 LGHDT, CDR2 YNNKEL (reference sequence). The CDR3 loop spans 12 amino acids. The CDR3 DNA is TGTGCCAGCAGCCAGATGCTCACTGAAGCTTTCTTT. It encodes CASSQMLTEAFF.

This chain connects TRBV9 to TRBJ1-6; 7 nucleotides match TRBD1. CDR1 and CDR2 (germline): SGDLS, YYNGEE. The CDR3 is made up of 14 amino acids. After removal of 1 base from V and 7 bases from J, the junction contained 2 bases not matched to a gene. The chain's CDR3 is CASSVQGVNSPLHF. For the CDR3, the DNA is TGTGCCAGCAGCGTACAGGGGGTAAATTCACCCCTCCACTTT.

This rearrangement joins TRBV9 to TRBJ2-2; a possible D gene is TRBD2 (6 bases). The CDR3 is 14 residues long. Trimming pared 0 bases from V and 8 bases from J, leaving 11 bases between. Germline V lookup: CDR1 SGDLS, CDR2 YYNGEE. In DNA, the CDR3 is TGTGCCAGCAGCGTAGACGGGAGAGCAGGGGAGCTGTTTTTT. Translation gives CASSVDGRAGELFF.

The table lists this clone with a count of one. The chain couples TRBV5-1 to TRBJ2-5; possible D gene TRBD2, 6 bases. This CDR3 is 14 amino acids long. Trimming took 3 bases from V and 1 from J, leaving 10 bases between them. The germline V gene encodes CDR1 SGHRS and CDR2 YFSETQ. CDR3 residues: CASSSGLLQETQYF. DNA of the CDR3: TGCGCCAGCAGCTCGGGACTCCTCCAAGAGACCCAGTACTTC.

In this sample, this clone turned up once. The rearrangement joins TRBV19 to TRBJ1-6; D is undetermined. Trimming took off 2 bases at V and 13 bases at J, with 9 bases between the two ends. This CDR3 is built from 12 residues. The germline V gene encodes CDR1 LNHDA and CDR2 SQIVND (reference sequence). The CDR3 sequence: CASSIPLSPLHF. In DNA form, the CDR3 reads TGTGCCAGTAGTATACCGTTATCGCCCCTCCACTTT.

The CDR3 DNA reads TGTGCCAGCAGCTTCTCCGGCAGGGAAAAACTGTTTTTT. Its protein is CASSFSGREKLFF. The chain employs TRBV11-2 and TRBJ1-4; D is uncertain. Trimming took off 3 bases at V and 8 bases at J, with 10 bases between the two ends. The CDR3 is 13 amino acids. Germline V gene sequence: CDR1 SGHAT, CDR2 FQNNGV.

The rearrangement joins TRBV5-1 to TRBJ2-1; 10 nucleotides match TRBD2. Per the germline V gene, CDR1 is SGHRS and CDR2 is YFSETQ. V was pared by 7 bases and J by 6 bases, with 7 bases of the junction left unmatched. This CDR3 is 14 amino acids long. DNA of the CDR3: TGCGCCAGCGGAAATAGCGGGAGGTCCAATGAGCAGTTCTTC. Its translation is CASGNSGRSNEQFF.

As DNA, the CDR3 is TGTGCCAGCAGCTTGAGGTCGGGGGGAGTCTTGCGAGACACCATATATTTT. This encodes CASSLRSGGVLRDTIYF. V usage is TRBV5-6 and J usage is TRBJ1-3; a weak D match, TRBD1 (5 bases). V lost 1 base to trimming and J lost 8 bases, with 22 bases between them. Germline V gives CDR1 SGHDT, CDR2 YYEEEE. The CDR3 consists of 17 residues.

This clone was recorded only once. The rearrangement joins TRBV5-1 to TRBJ2-2, with D perhaps assigned TRBD1 or TRBD2 (5 bases each). V was shortened by 3 bases and J by 4 bases, with 13 bases between the two germline ends. CDR1 and CDR2 (germline): SGHRS, YFSETQ. The CDR3 spans 15 residues. The CDR3 sequence: CASSSGRLSTGELFF. Written as DNA, the CDR3 is TGCGCCAGCAGCTCGGGACGGCTGAGCACCGGGGAGCTGTTTTTT.

This chain joins TRBV27 and TRBJ1-4; the D gene is possibly TRBD1 (5 bases). Trimming pared 3 bases from V and 5 bases from J, leaving 7 bases between. CDR1 is MNHEY, CDR2 SMNVEV, per germline (reference sequence). The CDR3 is 13 residues long. The CDR3 DNA is TGTGCCAGCAGTTTGACAGTGAATGAAAAACTGTTTTTT. Translated: CASSLTVNEKLFF.

This chain links TRBV7-8 with TRBJ1-1, with 10 nucleotides matching TRBD1. CDR1 is SGHVS and CDR2 is FQNEAQ in the germline V gene. The trim removed 10 bases at V and 1 base at J, leaving 6 bases unmatched. CDR3 length: 14 residues. CDR3 nucleotides: TGTGCCACCGGGACAGGGGCCCCGAACACTGAAGCTTTCTTT. Protein: CATGTGAPNTEAFF.

This chain connects TRBV5-4 to TRBJ2-1, with a possible D match to TRBD1 (7 bases). The germline gives CDR1 SGHNT, CDR2 YYREEE (reference sequence). The V end was cut by 4 bases, the J end by 6 bases, with 14 bases between. The CDR3 extends over 14 amino acids. This CDR3 reads CASSSRQGGNEQFF. The DNA of the CDR3 is TGTGCCAGCAGCAGTCGACAGGGAGGCAATGAGCAGTTCTTC.

The J gene is TRBJ2-1, the V gene TRBV7-8; 16 bases align to TRBD2. Trimming removed 1 base from V and 0 bases from J; junction bases left unmatched: 6. From germline, CDR1 is SGHVS and CDR2 FQNEAQ. The CDR3 is 20 amino acids. CDR3 DNA sequence: TGTGCCAGCAGCTTAGTTATCGGGACTAGCGGGAGGGCCTCCTACAATGAGCAGTTCTTC. Its translation is CASSLVIGTSGRASYNEQFF.

The chain has TRBV2 and TRBJ2-6, with D possibly matching TRBD2 (6 bases). Trimming stripped 11 bases from V and 1 base from J, with 12 bases between. The CDR3 has 14 residues. In germline, CDR1 is SNHLY, CDR2 FYNNEI. The CDR3 loop reads CALLSGSGANVLTF. CDR3 bases: TGTGCCTTATTAAGCGGGTCTGGGGCCAACGTCCTGACTTTC.

The chain carries TRBV5-4 and TRBJ2-3, with 13 bases matching TRBD2. This CDR3 contains 17 residues. Germline values: CDR1 SGHNT, CDR2 YYREEE (reference sequence). Trimming took 4 bases from V and 1 from J; bases not matched to a gene: 6. The CDR3 DNA is TGTGCCAGCAGCCCCGGGACTAGCGGGGTAGGCACAGATACGCAGTATTTT. Its protein is CASSPGTSGVGTDTQYF.

The chain has TRBV18 and TRBJ2-1; possible D gene TRBD2, 5 bases. V lost 2 bases, J lost 4 bases, and 18 bases lay in between. This CDR3 spans 17 amino acids. Germline V CDR1 and CDR2: KGHSH, LQKENI. The CDR3, as DNA: TGTGCCAGCTCACCAGGCCCCCGGCGGGTAGGATACAATGAGCAGTTCTTC. It yields the protein CASSPGPRRVGYNEQFF.

The rearrangement links TRBV7-6 to TRBJ2-7, with D unresolved. CDR1 and CDR2 from the germline V gene are SGHVS and FNYEAQ. With 5 bases removed from V and 2 bases from J, the gap between germline ends came to 10 bases. The CDR3 has 13 residues. For the CDR3, the DNA is TGTGCCAGCAGCCGACCCAACACCTACGAGCAGTACTTC. This codes for CASSRPNTYEQYF.

This clone was detected once. The chain recombines TRBV5-1 with TRBJ1-2; 7 bases are a match to TRBD1. V lost 0 bases, J lost 7 bases, and 9 bases stayed unmatched. Germline V gene sequence: CDR1 SGHRS, CDR2 YFSETQ. The CDR3 has 15 amino acids. The CDR3 spells CASSLVSGGGLGYTF. CDR3 nucleotide sequence: TGCGCCAGCAGCTTGGTTTCCGGAGGGGGCCTTGGCTACACCTTC.